This T cell receptor beta chain was captured in a study of T-cell memory formation after mild COVID-19. Study-wide results and caveats: What remained unconfirmed was the SARS-CoV-2 specificity of second-wave clones peaking on day 37.

The germline V and J ends were trimmed by 7 bases and 6 bases, with 14 bases remaining between them. The CDR3 runs to 12 residues. The V gene's germline CDR1 is DFQATT and CDR2 SNEGSKA (reference sequence). TCRdb re-called the 5' RACE reads with MiXCR, one entry per CDR3 protein. Here the sample spans 340,000 or so distinct CDR3 sequences, over 10% being singletons. This clonotype has only a few counts. The target antigen is unknown. The sequencing input was PBMCs or a T cell subset sorted from them (not recorded which). This rearrangement joins TRBV20-1 to TRBJ2-3; maybe TRBD1 (6 bases). This clonotype originated in a man aged 18 to 30 who had mild COVID-19 (a few samples of this study predate the infection). Cell type and time point are not known. CDR3 sequence reads: CSVTQGSDTQYF. In DNA form, the CDR3 reads TGCAGTGTGACCCAGGGGTCGGATACGCAGTATTTT.